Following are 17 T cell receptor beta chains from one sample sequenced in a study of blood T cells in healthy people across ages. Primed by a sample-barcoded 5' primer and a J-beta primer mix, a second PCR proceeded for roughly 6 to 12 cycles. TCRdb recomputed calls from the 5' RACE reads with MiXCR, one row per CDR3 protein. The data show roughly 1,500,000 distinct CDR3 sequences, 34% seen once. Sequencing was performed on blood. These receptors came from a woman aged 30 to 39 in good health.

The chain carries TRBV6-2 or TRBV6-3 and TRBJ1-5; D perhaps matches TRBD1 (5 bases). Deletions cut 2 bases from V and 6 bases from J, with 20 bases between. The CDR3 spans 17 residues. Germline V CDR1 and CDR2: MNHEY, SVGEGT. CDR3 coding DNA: TGTGCCAGCAGTTACAGCATGAGGTACAGGCGGGCTCAGCCCCAGCATTTT. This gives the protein CASSYSMRYRRAQPQHF.

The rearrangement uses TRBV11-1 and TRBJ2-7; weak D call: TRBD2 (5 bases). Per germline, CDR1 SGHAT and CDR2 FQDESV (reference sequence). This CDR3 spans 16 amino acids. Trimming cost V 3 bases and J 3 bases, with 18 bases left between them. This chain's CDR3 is CASSFTGSVGIYEQYF. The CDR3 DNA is TGTGCCAGCAGCTTCACCGGGTCAGTCGGGATCTACGAGCAGTACTTC.

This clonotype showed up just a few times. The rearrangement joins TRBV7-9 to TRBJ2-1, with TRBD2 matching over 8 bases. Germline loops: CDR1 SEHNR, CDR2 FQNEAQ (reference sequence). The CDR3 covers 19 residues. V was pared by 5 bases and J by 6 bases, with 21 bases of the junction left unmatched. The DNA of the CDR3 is TGTGCCAGCAGCCAAAATATACGGAGACCGGGACTAGTGGGCAATGAGCAGTTCTTC. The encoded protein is CASSQNIRRPGLVGNEQFF.

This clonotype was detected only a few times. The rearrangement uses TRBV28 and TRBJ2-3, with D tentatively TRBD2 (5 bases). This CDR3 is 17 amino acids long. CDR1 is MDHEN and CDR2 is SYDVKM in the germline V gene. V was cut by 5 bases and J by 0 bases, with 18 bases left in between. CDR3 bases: TGTGCCAGCAGTGCCGACGGAGGCGGGTATAGCACAGATACGCAGTATTTT. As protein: CASSADGGGYSTDTQYF.

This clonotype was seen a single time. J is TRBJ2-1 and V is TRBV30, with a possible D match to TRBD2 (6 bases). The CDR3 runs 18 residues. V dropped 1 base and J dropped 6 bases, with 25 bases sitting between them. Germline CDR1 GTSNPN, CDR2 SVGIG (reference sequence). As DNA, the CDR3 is TGTGCCTGGAGTGGGCAGGGCCCCGGGCGGGGTCTGCTCAATGAGCAGTTCTTC. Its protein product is CAWSGQGPGRGLLNEQFF.

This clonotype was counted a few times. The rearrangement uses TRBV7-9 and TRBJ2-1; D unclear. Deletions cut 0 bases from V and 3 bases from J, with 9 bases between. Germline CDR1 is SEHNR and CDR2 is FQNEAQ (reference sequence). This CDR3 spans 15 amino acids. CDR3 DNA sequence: TGTGCCAGCAGCTTAGCAAACCCCTACTACAATGAGCAGTTCTTC. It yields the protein CASSLANPYYNEQFF.

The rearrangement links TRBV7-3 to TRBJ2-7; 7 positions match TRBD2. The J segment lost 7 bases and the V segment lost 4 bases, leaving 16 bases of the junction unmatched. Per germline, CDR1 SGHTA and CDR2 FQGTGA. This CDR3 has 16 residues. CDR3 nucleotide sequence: TGTGCCAGCAGCTCACTACCCGGGACTACGCCAAATGAGCAGTACTTC. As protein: CASSSLPGTTPNEQYF.

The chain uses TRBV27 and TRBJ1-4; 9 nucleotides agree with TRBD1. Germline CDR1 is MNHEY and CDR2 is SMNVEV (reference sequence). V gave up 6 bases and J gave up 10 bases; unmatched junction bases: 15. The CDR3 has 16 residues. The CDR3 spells CASSQLTSRQGGKLFF. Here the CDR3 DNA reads TGTGCCAGCAGCCAACTTACATCACGACAGGGGGGAAAACTGTTTTTT.

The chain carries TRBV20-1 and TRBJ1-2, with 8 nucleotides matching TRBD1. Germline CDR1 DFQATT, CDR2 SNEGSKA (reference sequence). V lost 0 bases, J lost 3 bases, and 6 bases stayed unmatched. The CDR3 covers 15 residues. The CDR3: CSARDYQGADYGYTF. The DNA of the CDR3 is TGCAGTGCTAGAGATTACCAGGGGGCTGACTATGGCTACACCTTC.

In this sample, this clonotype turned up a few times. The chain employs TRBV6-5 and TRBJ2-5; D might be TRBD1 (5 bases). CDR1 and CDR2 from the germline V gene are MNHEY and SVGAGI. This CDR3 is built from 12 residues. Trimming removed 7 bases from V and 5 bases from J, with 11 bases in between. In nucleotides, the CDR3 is TGTGCCAGCACGAGTCAGGGTGAGACCCAGTACTTC. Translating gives CASTSQGETQYF.

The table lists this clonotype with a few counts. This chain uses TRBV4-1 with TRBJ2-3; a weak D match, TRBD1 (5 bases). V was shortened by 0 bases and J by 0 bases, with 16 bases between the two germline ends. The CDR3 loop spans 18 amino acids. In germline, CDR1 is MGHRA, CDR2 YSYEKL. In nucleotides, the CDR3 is TGCGCCAGCAGCCAAGAAGTCCAGGGTGGGGCTAGCACAGATACGCAGTATTTT. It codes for CASSQEVQGGASTDTQYF.

As DNA, the CDR3 is TGTGCCAGCGGGACAGGTGCAATGGATGCGCAGTATTTT. It specifies CASGTGAMDAQYF. This chain links TRBV6-4 with TRBJ2-3; 8 bases are a match to TRBD1. Losses at the gene ends were 8 bases for V and 10 bases for J; bases not matched to a gene: 11. CDR1 and CDR2 from the germline V gene are MRHNA and SNTAGT. This CDR3 has 13 amino acids.

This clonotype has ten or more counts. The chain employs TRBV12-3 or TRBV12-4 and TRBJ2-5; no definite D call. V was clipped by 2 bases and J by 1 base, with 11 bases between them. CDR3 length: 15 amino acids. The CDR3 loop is CASSLRRAPQETQYF. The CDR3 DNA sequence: TGTGCCAGCAGTTTACGTCGGGCACCCCAAGAGACCCAGTACTTC.

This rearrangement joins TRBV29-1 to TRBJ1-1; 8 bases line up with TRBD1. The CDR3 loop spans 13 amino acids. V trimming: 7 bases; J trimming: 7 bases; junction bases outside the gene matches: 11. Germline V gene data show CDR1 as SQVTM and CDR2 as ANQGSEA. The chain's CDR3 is CSANRGDGGEAFF. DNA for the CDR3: TGCAGCGCTAACAGGGGGGATGGGGGTGAAGCTTTCTTT. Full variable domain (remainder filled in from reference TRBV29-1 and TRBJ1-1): SAVISQKPSRDICQRGTSLTIQCQVDSQVTMMFWYRQQPGQSLTLIATANQGSEATYESGFVIDKFPISRPNLTFSTLTVSNMSPEDSSIYLCSANRGDGGEAFFGQGTRLTVV.

The CDR3 DNA follows: TGTGCCAGCAGCTTGGAGGACAGGGTATACAATGAGCAGTTCTTC. This translates into CASSLEDRVYNEQFF. The chain employs TRBV7-9 and TRBJ2-1; 8 positions match TRBD1. The germline V gene has CDR1 SEHNR and CDR2 FQNEAQ (reference sequence). J was trimmed by 4 bases and V by 3 bases; bases with no gene match: 5. This CDR3 spans 15 amino acids.

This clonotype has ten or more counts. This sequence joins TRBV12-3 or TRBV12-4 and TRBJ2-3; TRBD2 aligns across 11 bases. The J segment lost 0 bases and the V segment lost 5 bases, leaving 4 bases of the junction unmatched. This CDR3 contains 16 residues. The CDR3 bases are TGTGCCAGCAGTAGGACTAGCGGGTCTAGCACAGATACGCAGTATTTT. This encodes CASSRTSGSSTDTQYF.

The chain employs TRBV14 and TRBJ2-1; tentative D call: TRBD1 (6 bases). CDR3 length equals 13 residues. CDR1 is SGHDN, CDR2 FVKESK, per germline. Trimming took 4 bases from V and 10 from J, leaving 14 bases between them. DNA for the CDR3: TGTGCCAGCAGCCCTCCAGGGGAGCAGGAGCAGTTCTTC. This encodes CASSPPGEQEQFF. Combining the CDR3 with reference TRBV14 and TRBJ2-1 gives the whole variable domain EAGVTQFPSHSVIEKGQTVTLRCDPISGHDNLYWYRRVMGKEIKFLLHFVKESKQDESGMPNNRFLAERTGGTYSTLKVQPAELEDSGVYFCASSPPGEQEQFFGPGTRLTVL.